This T cell receptor beta chain was retrieved from a study of blood T cell repertoires in COVID-19. Study context: Acute and convalescent COVID-19 samples came from the United States, Italy and Spain.

Data came from immunoSEQ multiplex PCR; TCRdb stores just in-frame clones and leaves some out. The repertoire holds tens of thousands of clones, with 75% to 90% as singletons. From germline, CDR1 is SGHNT and CDR2 YYREEE (reference sequence). The length of the CDR3 is 14 residues. Deletions cut 4 bases from V and 6 bases from J, with 16 bases between. The sequence derives from a man aged 25 to 45 with acute or convalescent COVID-19. This chain links TRBV5-4 with TRBJ1-2, with a weak D call TRBD1 (6 bases). Source material: peripheral blood. CDR3: CASSIRGSPHGYTF. CDR3 nucleotides: TGTGCCAGCAGCATCAGGGGCTCTCCCCATGGCTACACCTTC.